This passage covers 6 T cell receptor beta chains from one sample sequenced in a study of cytomegalovirus exposure and HLA in healthy donors. Vbeta (60) and Jbeta (13) primers were used in the PCR. Data came from immunoSEQ multiplex PCR; TCRdb stores just in-frame clones and leaves some out. The sample yields about 160,000 clones, 75% to 90% seen once. Sequenced: PBMCs. The receptor source for this set is a woman between 18 and 30 years old in good health and CMV-seronegative.

This chain connects TRBV7-2 to TRBJ2-7; 9 bases line up with TRBD2. CDR1 SGHTA and CDR2 FQGNSA come from the germline V gene. This CDR3 is 14 amino acids long. Trimming at V came to 6 bases and at J to 0 bases, leaving 3 bases not matched to a gene. DNA of the CDR3: TGTGCCAGCAGACCTAGCGGGACCTCCTACGAGCAGTACTTC. This translates into CASRPSGTSYEQYF.

The chain links TRBV6-5 to TRBJ1-1; D might be TRBD1 (6 bases). The CDR3 runs to 14 residues. V was trimmed by 2 bases and J by 3 bases, leaving 10 bases between them. CDR1 is MNHEY, CDR2 SVGAGI, per germline. The CDR3 region has the DNA TGTGCCAGCAGTTACGGCAGGGGTGACACTGAAGCTTTCTTT. Its translation: CASSYGRGDTEAFF.

This clone was found a few times. This chain uses TRBV10-1 with TRBJ2-7; TRBD1 matches at 7 bases. Germline CDR1 is WNHNN and CDR2 is SYGVQD (reference sequence). The CDR3 covers 11 residues. CDR3 in amino acids: CAFRGCYEQYF. DNA of the CDR3: TGCGCGTTCAGGGGGTGCTACGAGCAGTACTTC.

A few counts support this clone. This chain joins TRBV5-4 and TRBJ2-3, with D possibly TRBD2 on 5 matching bases. Germline V CDR1 and CDR2: SGHNT, YYREEE (reference sequence). Trimming stripped 3 bases from V and 4 bases from J, with 9 bases between. The CDR3 has 13 residues. In nucleotides, the CDR3 is TGTGCCAGCAGCTCACCACTAGCAGATACGCAGTATTTT. Residues: CASSSPLADTQYF.

The chain recombines TRBV28 with TRBJ1-1, with D possibly TRBD1 on 5 matching bases. V was trimmed by 8 bases and J by 1 base, leaving 14 bases between them. Germline V lookup: CDR1 MDHEN, CDR2 SYDVKM. The CDR3 runs to 14 residues. CDR3: CASLKRGENTEAFF. CDR3 DNA sequence: TGTGCCAGCCTGAAACGGGGGGAGAACACTGAAGCTTTCTTT.

The chain recombines TRBV5-4 with TRBJ2-5, with TRBD2 matching 8 bases. Germline V gene sequence: CDR1 SGHNT, CDR2 YYREEE (reference sequence). CDR3 length: 16 residues. The junction had 16 bases not matched to a gene; V was cut back by 7 bases and J by 5 bases. The CDR3 sequence: CASGPHAPGLAETQYF. CDR3 nucleotides: TGTGCCAGCGGCCCCCACGCCCCTGGACTAGCCGAGACCCAGTACTTC.